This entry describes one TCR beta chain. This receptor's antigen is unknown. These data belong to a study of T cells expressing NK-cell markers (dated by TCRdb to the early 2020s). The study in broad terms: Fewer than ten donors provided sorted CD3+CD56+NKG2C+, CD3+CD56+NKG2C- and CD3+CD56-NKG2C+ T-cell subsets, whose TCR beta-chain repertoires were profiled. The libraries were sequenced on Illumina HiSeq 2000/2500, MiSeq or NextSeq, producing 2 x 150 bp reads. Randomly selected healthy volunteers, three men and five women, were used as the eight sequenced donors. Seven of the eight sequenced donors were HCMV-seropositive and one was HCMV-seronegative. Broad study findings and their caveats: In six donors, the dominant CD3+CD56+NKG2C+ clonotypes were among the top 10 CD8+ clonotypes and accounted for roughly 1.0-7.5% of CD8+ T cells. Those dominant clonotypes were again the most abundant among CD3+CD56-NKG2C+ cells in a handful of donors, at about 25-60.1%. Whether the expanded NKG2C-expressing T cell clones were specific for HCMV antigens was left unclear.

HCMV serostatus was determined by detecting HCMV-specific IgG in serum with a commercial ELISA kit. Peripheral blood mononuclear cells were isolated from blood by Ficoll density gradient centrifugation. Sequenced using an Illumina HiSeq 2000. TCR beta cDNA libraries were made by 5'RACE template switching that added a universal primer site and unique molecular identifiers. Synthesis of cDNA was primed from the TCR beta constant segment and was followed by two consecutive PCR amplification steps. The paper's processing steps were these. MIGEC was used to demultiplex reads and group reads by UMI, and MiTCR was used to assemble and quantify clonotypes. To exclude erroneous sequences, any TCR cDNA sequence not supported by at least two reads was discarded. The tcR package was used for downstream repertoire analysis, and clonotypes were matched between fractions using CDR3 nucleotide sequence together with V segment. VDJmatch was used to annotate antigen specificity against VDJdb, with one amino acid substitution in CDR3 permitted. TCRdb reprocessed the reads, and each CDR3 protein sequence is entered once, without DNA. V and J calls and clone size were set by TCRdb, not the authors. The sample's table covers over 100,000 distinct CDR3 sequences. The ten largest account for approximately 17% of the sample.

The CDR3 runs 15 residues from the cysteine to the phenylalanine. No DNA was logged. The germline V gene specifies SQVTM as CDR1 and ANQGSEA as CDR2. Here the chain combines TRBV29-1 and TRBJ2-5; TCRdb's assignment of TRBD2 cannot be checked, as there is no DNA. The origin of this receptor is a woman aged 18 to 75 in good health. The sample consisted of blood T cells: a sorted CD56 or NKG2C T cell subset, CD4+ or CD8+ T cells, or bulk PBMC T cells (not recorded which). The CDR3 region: CSVEGGLAGVETQYF. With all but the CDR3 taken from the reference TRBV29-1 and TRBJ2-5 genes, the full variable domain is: SAVISQKPSRDICQRGTSLTIQCQVDSQVTMMFWYRQQPGQSLTLIATANQGSEATYESGFVIDKFPISRPNLTFSTLTVSNMSPEDSSIYLCSVEGGLAGVETQYFGPGTRLLVL.